This T cell receptor (beta chain) was observed in a study of T cells expressing NK-cell markers. TCRdb processed the 5' RACE reads again and assigns one entry to each CDR3 protein, with no DNA. In total, the table holds over 200,000 distinct CDR3 sequences. This sequence was found in a man between 18 and 29 years old in good health. The sample comprised blood T cells: a sorted CD56 or NKG2C T cell subset, CD4+ or CD8+ T cells, or bulk PBMC T cells (not recorded which).

CDR3: CASSIQGRGGEKLFF. The V and J genes are TRBV5-4 and TRBJ1-4; TCRdb selects TRBD1, and the lack of DNA leaves this call unchecked. The germline gives CDR1 SGHNT, CDR2 YYREEE (reference sequence). The CDR3 extends over 15 amino acids.